The rows below give T cell receptor beta chains drawn from one sample of a study of response to subunit inactivated influenza vaccine. TCRdb reprocessed the RT-PCR reads with MiXCR, giving one entry per CDR3 protein. The sample lists hundreds of thousands of distinct CDR3 sequences, around 13% seen once, with 7.6% in the top ten. Sequenced material: PBMCs from blood, taken 14 days before vaccination. The receptor source for this set is a man aged 45-65 years who received an inactivated influenza vaccine. CDR3s include the opening cysteine and the closing phenylalanine or tryptophan. Size values are once, few and many counts, or a class for expanded clones, and some rows have none.

V gene	J gene	clone size	CDR3 length	CDR3 protein
TRBV29-1	TRBJ2-5	few	12	CSVGVGGETQYF
TRBV2	TRBJ2-5	NA	15	CASSAIGLAEQTQYF
TRBV9	TRBJ2-3	NA	15	CASSERTGYTDTQYF
TRBV24-1	TRBJ1-5	NA	14	CATSSGQGNQPQHF
TRBV20-1	TRBJ1-2	NA	12	CSASDGDYGYTF
TRBV20-1	TRBJ2-1	NA	16	CSASPWTSGLYNEQFF
TRBV11-2	TRBJ2-5	many	17	CASSLGRGNRIQETQYF
TRBV9	TRBJ2-3	few	15	CASSVVSGSTDTQYF
TRBV6-2/TRBV6-3	TRBJ2-7	few	12	CASKGLINEQYF
TRBV12-3/TRBV12-4	TRBJ2-5	many	14	CASSLSGSEETQYF
TRBV20-1	TRBJ2-7	NA	13	CSAGAQGTYEQYF
TRBV6-2/TRBV6-3	TRBJ2-1	few	14	CASSYSWQGPEQFF
TRBV2	TRBJ2-5	NA	13	CASRTGYEETQYF
TRBV3-1	TRBJ2-3	many	18	CASSQDLTGTSNTDTQYF
TRBV4-2	TRBJ2-3	few	18	CASSQGQGGSTSTDTQYF
TRBV12-3/TRBV12-4	TRBJ2-7	few	14	CASSLETGINEQYF
TRBV10-3	TRBJ2-3	many	16	CAIAPEAGGGTDTQYF
TRBV19	TRBJ2-1	few	16	CASSPRDRAQILFLFF
TRBV12-3/TRBV12-4	TRBJ1-5	few	14	CASNVGGINQPQHF
TRBV20-1	TRBJ2-7	NA	13	CSALAGVYYEQYF
TRBV20-1	TRBJ2-1	NA	13	CSARDNRGNEQFF
TRBV7-6	TRBJ2-5	few	15	CASSTGLAGMETQYF
TRBV6-5	TRBJ2-6	few	15	CASSYWGSGANVLTF
TRBV12-3/TRBV12-4	TRBJ1-6	NA	14	CASSDRGGRSPLHF
TRBV20-1	TRBJ1-2	few	14	CSARGQGYSYGYTF
TRBV5-1	TRBJ2-7	NA	14	CASSPGQLLNEQYF
TRBV30	TRBJ1-5	few	14	CAWSADRRDQPQHF
TRBV20-1	TRBJ1-2	many	12	CSAHRGNYGYTF
TRBV12-3/TRBV12-4	TRBJ1-4	few	14	CASSFRRGREKLFF
TRBV10-3	TRBJ2-3	NA	12	CAISLNTDTQYF
TRBV5-1	TRBJ2-7	few	17	CASSLALGLAGSYEQYF
TRBV4-3	TRBJ2-7	few	16	CASSQDWTGGNYEQYF
TRBV7-6	TRBJ2-7	NA	14	CASSSGEVSYEQYF
TRBV24-1	TRBJ2-1	few	18	CATSDSGSGGSSYNEQFF
TRBV4-2	TRBJ1-3	NA	15	CASSQDEDSGNTIYF
TRBV4-3	TRBJ2-1	NA	15	CASSPSQSSYNEQFF
TRBV30	TRBJ2-5	few	11	CPPGNQETQYF
TRBV6-2/TRBV6-3	TRBJ2-3	NA	14	CASSSAGGFFTQYF
TRBV18	TRBJ2-5	NA	15	CASSPRDRIRETQYF
TRBV20-1	TRBJ2-1	NA	16	CSARRGVFSSYNEQFF
TRBV7-8	TRBJ2-1	NA	13	CASSYMGLASQFF
TRBV7-9	TRBJ2-2	NA	15	CASSQGRGATGELFF
TRBV29-1	TRBJ2-7	many	15	CSVEDPRTGGYEQYF
TRBV6-1	TRBJ1-4	few	15	CASTIDRDRNEKLFF
TRBV12-3/TRBV12-4	TRBJ1-3	NA	16	CASSQTGGLSGNTIYF
TRBV7-8	TRBJ2-2	NA	14	CASSSDCGTGELFF
TRBV5-1	TRBJ2-6	few	16	CASSIAGGAGANVLTF
TRBV5-1	TRBJ1-1	NA	11	CASSSLNEAFF
TRBV11-1	TRBJ2-3	NA	18	CASSLGAREGSPTDTQYF
TRBV6-1	TRBJ1-5	NA	16	CASRRSPAGKNQPQHF
TRBV7-2	TRBJ2-1	NA	13	CASREQTGGEQFF
TRBV9	TRBJ1-1	few	14	CASSVDFEGHRAFF
TRBV5-1	TRBJ2-1	few	16	CASSLEGVGSYNEQFF
TRBV27	TRBJ2-7	many	14	CASSLGTRGNEQYF
TRBV24-1	TRBJ2-2	few	17	CATSDSQWDRNTGELFF
TRBV3-1	TRBJ2-7	NA	14	CASSQEGVSYEQYF
TRBV7-2	TRBJ2-3	NA	17	CASSFNSGFNAGDTQYF
TRBV6-5	TRBJ2-7	few	15	CASSYSFHPPGEQYF
TRBV7-2	TRBJ2-3	few	13	CASSGRGPDTQYF